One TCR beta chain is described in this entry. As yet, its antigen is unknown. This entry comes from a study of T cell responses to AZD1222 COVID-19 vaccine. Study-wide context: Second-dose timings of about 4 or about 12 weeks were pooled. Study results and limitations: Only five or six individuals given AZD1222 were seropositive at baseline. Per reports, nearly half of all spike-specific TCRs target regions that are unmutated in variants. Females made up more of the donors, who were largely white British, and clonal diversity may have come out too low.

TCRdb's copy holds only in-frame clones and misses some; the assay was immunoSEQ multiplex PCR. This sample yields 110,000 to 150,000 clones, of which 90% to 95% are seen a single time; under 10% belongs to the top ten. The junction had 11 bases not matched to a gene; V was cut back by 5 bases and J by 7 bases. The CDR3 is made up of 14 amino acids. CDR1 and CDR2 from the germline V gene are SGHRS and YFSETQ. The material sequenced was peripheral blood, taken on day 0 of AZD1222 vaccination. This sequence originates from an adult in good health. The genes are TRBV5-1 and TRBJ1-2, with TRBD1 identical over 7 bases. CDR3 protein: CASRFQQGNGGYTF. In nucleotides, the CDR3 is TGCGCCAGCAGGTTTCAACAGGGGAATGGTGGCTACACCTTC.